A selection of T cell receptor beta chains follows, all from one sample in a study of early T cells in non-severe SARS-CoV-2 infection. TCRdb re-called the 5' RACE reads through MiXCR, storing one row per CDR3 protein. The sample has roughly 28,000 distinct CDR3 sequences; around 5% are singletons. Material: whole blood. The receptors here all came from an adult who was a healthcare worker with PCR-confirmed SARS-CoV-2 infection or an uninfected control (not recorded which). The CDR3 runs from the conserved cysteine through the conserved F or W. A D gene is named only where the DNA matches it firmly. Not all rows give a size; the values are once, few, many and, for expanded clones, a class.

CDR3 length: 15
J gene: TRBJ2-1
clone size: many
D gene: .
V gene: TRBV11-2
CDR3 DNA: TGTGCCAGCAGTCGAACAGGGAGCTCCTACAATGAGCAGTTCTTC
CDR3 protein: CASSRTGSSYNEQFF

CDR3 length: 13
J gene: TRBJ1-4
clone size: .
D gene: .
V gene: TRBV5-1
CDR3 DNA: TGCGCCAGCAGCTTGGTCCCAGGGGAAAAACTGTTTTTT
CDR3 protein: CASSLVPGEKLFF

CDR3 length: 15
J gene: TRBJ2-7
clone size: many
D gene: .
V gene: TRBV27
CDR3 DNA: TGTGCCAGCAGTTTGGTGGTCGGGGGAACCTACGAGCAGTACTTC
CDR3 protein: CASSLVVGGTYEQYF

CDR3 length: 13
J gene: TRBJ1-1
clone size: many
D gene: TRBD1
V gene: TRBV9
CDR3 DNA: TGTGCCAGCAGCCTTACAGGGGATACTGAAGCTTTCTTT
CDR3 protein: CASSLTGDTEAFF

CDR3 length: 13
J gene: TRBJ1-4
clone size: few
D gene: .
V gene: TRBV20-1
CDR3 DNA: TGCAGTGCTAGACAGGGGAATAATGAAAAACTGTTTTTT
CDR3 protein: CSARQGNNEKLFF

CDR3 length: 13
J gene: TRBJ2-1
clone size: few
D gene: .
V gene: TRBV20-1
CDR3 DNA: TGCAGGCATGCTGAGCGGAGCTACAATGAGCAGTTCTTC
CDR3 protein: CRHAERSYNEQFF

CDR3 length: 15
J gene: TRBJ1-3
clone size: many
D gene: .
V gene: TRBV12-3/TRBV12-4
CDR3 DNA: TGTGCCAGCAGTTTGGGGAGCCAGTCTGGAAACACCATATATTTT
CDR3 protein: CASSLGSQSGNTIYF

CDR3 length: 14
J gene: TRBJ2-5
clone size: many
D gene: .
V gene: TRBV18
CDR3 DNA: TGTGCCAGCTCACCACCGTACAGCTTAGAGACCCAGTACTTC
CDR3 protein: CASSPPYSLETQYF

CDR3 length: 14
J gene: TRBJ2-7
clone size: many
D gene: .
V gene: TRBV20-1
CDR3 DNA: TGCAGTGCTACTAACCCGCAGGGGGGCTACGAGCAGTACTTC
CDR3 protein: CSATNPQGGYEQYF

CDR3 length: 12
J gene: TRBJ2-7
clone size: .
D gene: .
V gene: TRBV29-1
CDR3 DNA: TGCAGCGTTGAGGTGGGCCCCTACGAGCAGTACTTC
CDR3 protein: CSVEVGPYEQYF

CDR3 length: 14
J gene: TRBJ1-2
clone size: few
D gene: .
V gene: TRBV7-9
CDR3 DNA: TGTGCCAGCAGCTTAAGGGCGGGGGCAAATGGCTACACCTTC
CDR3 protein: CASSLRAGANGYTF

CDR3 length: 16
J gene: TRBJ1-4
clone size: few
D gene: .
V gene: TRBV20-1
CDR3 DNA: TGCAGTGCTAGTATCTACCCAAGGCAGGGTGGAGAAAAACTGTTTTTT
CDR3 protein: CSASIYPRQGGEKLFF

CDR3 length: 13
J gene: TRBJ2-5
clone size: few
D gene: .
V gene: TRBV5-6
CDR3 DNA: TGTGCCAGCAGCCCGCAGGGTAGAGAGACCCAGTACTTC
CDR3 protein: CASSPQGRETQYF

CDR3 length: 16
J gene: TRBJ2-3
clone size: once
D gene: .
V gene: TRBV6-2/TRBV6-3
CDR3 DNA: TGTGCCAGCATCCCCGGAAGGCGGGACCGCCAGCATACGCAGTATTTT
CDR3 protein: CASIPGRRDRQHTQYF

CDR3 length: 14
J gene: TRBJ2-5
clone size: .
D gene: TRBD2
V gene: TRBV20-1
CDR3 DNA: TGCAGTGCTTGGACTAGCGGAAATTTAGAGACCCAGTACTTC
CDR3 protein: CSAWTSGNLETQYF

CDR3 length: 16
J gene: TRBJ2-1
clone size: many
D gene: .
V gene: TRBV14
CDR3 DNA: TGTGCCAGCAGCCAAGGGAAGCGGCTTGCCTCGAATGAGCAGTTCTTC
CDR3 protein: CASSQGKRLASNEQFF

CDR3 length: 12
J gene: TRBJ2-7
clone size: many
D gene: .
V gene: TRBV12-3/TRBV12-4
CDR3 DNA: TGTGCCAGCAGTTTAGGTTCGGGGGAGCAGTACTTC
CDR3 protein: CASSLGSGEQYF